This record concerns one T cell receptor (beta chain) sequence. The data are from a study of follicular helper T cells after annual influenza vaccination. Study-wide background: Blood was drawn on days 0, 7 and 28 after vaccination.

Assay used: immunoSEQ multiplex PCR; TCRdb lists only in-frame clones, some missing. The sample has roughly 2,000 clones; approximately 89% are singletons. Time point meaning: 2015-2016 season, pre-vaccination. Adults were given seasonal inactivated influenza vaccine, and blood CD4 subsets were sorted before and after vaccination. Community-dwelling subjects without influenza vaccination in the prior 6 months were enrolled. Sequencing was performed on CXCR5- memory CD4+ T cells sorted from blood, taken on the day of influenza vaccination. This clonotype was sampled from an adult who received the influenza vaccine.

CDR3: CASSPGGMDGTFDSPLHF. In DNA form, the CDR3 reads TGTGCCAGCAGCCCGGGAGGGATGGACGGCACCTTCGATTCACCCCTCCACTTT. The gene calls are TRBV9 and TRBJ1-6; no firm D call. The ends were cut back, 4 bases at V and 8 bases at J, with 25 bases in the middle. The CDR3 is 18 amino acids. Germline lookup yields CDR1 SGDLS and CDR2 YYNGEE. Filled out from reference TRBV9 and TRBJ1-6, the complete variable domain reads DSGVTQTPKHLITATGQRVTLRCSPRSGDLSVYWYQQSLDQGLQFLIQYYNGEERAKGNILERFSAQQFPDLHSELNLSSLELGDSALYFCASSPGGMDGTFDSPLHFGNGTRLTVT.